This is a list of T cell receptor beta chains from one sample in a study of shared clonotypes between healthy human individuals. Sequencing used immunoSEQ multiplex PCR; TCRdb keeps in-frame clones, though not all of them. The repertoire holds about 1,800,000 clones, around 96% seen once, with 0.9% to 1.5% in the top ten. Specimen: naive CD8+ T cells sorted from blood. The receptor set was obtained from a man younger than 35 in good health. The CDR3 runs from the conserved cysteine through the conserved F or W. The D gene is left open where the match is weak. Part of the rows lack a size; the others show once, few, many or a class for expanded clones.

v_gene: TRBV18; d_gene: -; len: 15; j_gene: TRBJ1-4; abundance: -; CDR3nt: TGTGCCAGCTCACAGTGGGCGGGGACTAATGAAAAACTGTTTTTT; CDR3aa: CASSQWAGTNEKLFF
v_gene: TRBV10-1; d_gene: -; len: 15; j_gene: TRBJ2-7; abundance: -; CDR3nt: TGCGCCAGCAGTGAGTCGGACGGGGCCGCCTACGAGCAGTACTTC; CDR3aa: CASSESDGAAYEQYF
v_gene: TRBV4-1; d_gene: TRBD1; len: 15; j_gene: TRBJ1-2; abundance: -; CDR3nt: TGCGCCAGCAGCCCAGACTTGACAGGGGGTGGTGGCTACACCTTC; CDR3aa: CASSPDLTGGGGYTF
v_gene: TRBV28; d_gene: -; len: 15; j_gene: TRBJ2-2; abundance: -; CDR3nt: TGTGCCAGCAGTTACGGGACTGATAACACCGGGGAGCTGTTTTTT; CDR3aa: CASSYGTDNTGELFF
v_gene: TRBV12-5; d_gene: TRBD2; len: 17; j_gene: TRBJ2-1; abundance: -; CDR3nt: TGTGCTAGTGGTTTGGTAGTTGGGACTAGCGGCTACAATGAGCAGTTCTTC; CDR3aa: CASGLVVGTSGYNEQFF
v_gene: TRBV4-1; d_gene: TRBD1; len: 15; j_gene: TRBJ2-7; abundance: -; CDR3nt: TGCGCCAGCAGCCCAGGGGGACAGGTACCCTACGAGCAGTACTTC; CDR3aa: CASSPGGQVPYEQYF
v_gene: TRBV6-5; d_gene: -; len: 13; j_gene: TRBJ1-1; abundance: -; CDR3nt: TGTGCCAGCAGTTGGGACATGAACACTGAAGCTTTCTTT; CDR3aa: CASSWDMNTEAFF
v_gene: TRBV25-1; d_gene: -; len: 13; j_gene: TRBJ2-2; abundance: -; CDR3nt: TGTGCCAGCAGTATCCAGGGGCTCGGGGAGCTGTTTTTT; CDR3aa: CASSIQGLGELFF
v_gene: TRBV7-8; d_gene: TRBD1; len: 15; j_gene: TRBJ2-7; abundance: -; CDR3nt: TGTGCCAGCAGCCCTACGGGACAGGGCTCCTACGAGCAGTACTTC; CDR3aa: CASSPTGQGSYEQYF
v_gene: TRBV27; d_gene: TRBD2; len: 15; j_gene: TRBJ2-1; abundance: -; CDR3nt: TGTGCCAGCAGGACAGGTGCGGGGGGCTACAATGAGCAGTTCTTC; CDR3aa: CASRTGAGGYNEQFF
v_gene: TRBV5-1; d_gene: -; len: 16; j_gene: TRBJ2-3; abundance: -; CDR3nt: TGCGCCAGCAGCTTAGCTGAGGCAATAAGCACAGATACGCAGTATTTT; CDR3aa: CASSLAEAISTDTQYF
v_gene: TRBV10-1; d_gene: -; len: 15; j_gene: TRBJ2-5; abundance: -; CDR3nt: TGCGCCAGCAGTGAGATGGCCGATAATCAAGAGACCCAGTACTTC; CDR3aa: CASSEMADNQETQYF
v_gene: TRBV9; d_gene: -; len: 18; j_gene: TRBJ2-2; abundance: once; CDR3nt: TGTGCCAGCAGCGTAAACCGTTCCGGATTCAGGGGCACCGGGGAGCTGTTTTTT; CDR3aa: CASSVNRSGFRGTGELFF
v_gene: TRBV27; d_gene: TRBD1; len: 15; j_gene: TRBJ1-4; abundance: -; CDR3nt: TGTGCCAGCAGGGATAGGGGGCAGGTTAATGAAAAACTGTTTTTT; CDR3aa: CASRDRGQVNEKLFF
v_gene: TRBV27; d_gene: TRBD1; len: 16; j_gene: TRBJ2-3; abundance: -; CDR3nt: TGTGCCAGCAGTTTGTCCGGGACAGGGAAGGCAGATACGCAGTATTTT; CDR3aa: CASSLSGTGKADTQYF
v_gene: TRBV6-6; d_gene: -; len: 15; j_gene: TRBJ1-2; abundance: -; CDR3nt: TGTGCCAGCAGTTACTCGAGTGAGTCAAACTATGGCTACACCTTC; CDR3aa: CASSYSSESNYGYTF
v_gene: TRBV2; d_gene: TRBD1; len: 14; j_gene: TRBJ2-7; abundance: -; CDR3nt: TGTGCCAGCCTCCTTGGACAGGGCGGCTACGAGCAGTACTTC; CDR3aa: CASLLGQGGYEQYF
v_gene: TRBV7-9; d_gene: TRBD1; len: 16; j_gene: TRBJ2-2; abundance: -; CDR3nt: TGTGCCAGCAGCCCCGAACCCCCGGGACAGACCGGGGAGCTGTTTTTT; CDR3aa: CASSPEPPGQTGELFF
v_gene: TRBV27; d_gene: TRBD1; len: 16; j_gene: TRBJ1-1; abundance: -; CDR3nt: TGTGCCAGCAGTTTGAGAGTGGAGACAGGGACGACTGAAGCTTTCTTT; CDR3aa: CASSLRVETGTTEAFF
v_gene: TRBV29-1; d_gene: TRBD1; len: 14; j_gene: TRBJ2-7; abundance: -; CDR3nt: TGCAGCGTTGAAGTAATTGGGACAGGTTACGAGCAGTACTTC; CDR3aa: CSVEVIGTGYEQYF
v_gene: TRBV6-5; d_gene: -; len: 13; j_gene: TRBJ2-1; abundance: -; CDR3nt: TGTGCCAGCAGTGACGGGGGACACAATGAGCAGTTCTTC; CDR3aa: CASSDGGHNEQFF
v_gene: TRBV10-3; d_gene: -; len: 11; j_gene: TRBJ2-2; abundance: -; CDR3nt: TGTGCCACCACGGATCTCGGGGAGCTGTTTTTT; CDR3aa: CATTDLGELFF
v_gene: TRBV5-6; d_gene: -; len: 14; j_gene: TRBJ1-1; abundance: -; CDR3nt: TGTGCCAGCAGCCAAGGACAATTAAGCACTGAAGCTTTCTTT; CDR3aa: CASSQGQLSTEAFF
v_gene: TRBV4-1; d_gene: -; len: 13; j_gene: TRBJ1-5; abundance: -; CDR3nt: TGCGCCAGCAGCCAAGGGGTCTACCAGCCCCAGCATTTT; CDR3aa: CASSQGVYQPQHF
v_gene: TRBV4-1; d_gene: -; len: 16; j_gene: TRBJ2-1; abundance: -; CDR3nt: TGCGCCAGCAGCCGGGCCGTAGGACAGCTAAGGGATGAGCAGTTCTTC; CDR3aa: CASSRAVGQLRDEQFF
v_gene: TRBV13; d_gene: -; len: 14; j_gene: TRBJ2-7; abundance: -; CDR3nt: TGTGCCAGCAGCTTAGGACAGACGGACTACGAGCAGTACTTC; CDR3aa: CASSLGQTDYEQYF
v_gene: TRBV13; d_gene: -; len: 13; j_gene: TRBJ2-7; abundance: -; CDR3nt: TGTGCCAGCAGCCCTGGGGACTCCTACGAGCAGTACTTC; CDR3aa: CASSPGDSYEQYF
v_gene: TRBV29-1; d_gene: TRBD2; len: 14; j_gene: TRBJ2-2; abundance: -; CDR3nt: TGCAGCATCCGGGGGGGTTCGAACACCGGGGAGCTGTTTTTT; CDR3aa: CSIRGGSNTGELFF
v_gene: TRBV7-9; d_gene: -; len: 15; j_gene: TRBJ1-1; abundance: -; CDR3nt: TGTGCCAGCAGCCCACCCAGTGTAGTGGGCACTGAAGCTTTCTTT; CDR3aa: CASSPPSVVGTEAFF
v_gene: TRBV19; d_gene: -; len: 13; j_gene: TRBJ2-7; abundance: once; CDR3nt: TGTGCCAGTAGTTTGGGCAGTACCTACGAGCAGTACTTC; CDR3aa: CASSLGSTYEQYF
v_gene: TRBV7-9; d_gene: TRBD2; len: 17; j_gene: TRBJ2-1; abundance: -; CDR3nt: TGTGCCAGCAGCTTATTTAGCGGGGGGCTCTCCTACAATGAGCAGTTCTTC; CDR3aa: CASSLFSGGLSYNEQFF
v_gene: TRBV5-4; d_gene: -; len: 15; j_gene: TRBJ1-1; abundance: -; CDR3nt: TGTGCCAGCAGCTTGAAGTCTGGGGGCGACACTGAAGCTTTCTTT; CDR3aa: CASSLKSGGDTEAFF
v_gene: TRBV5-6; d_gene: -; len: 15; j_gene: TRBJ1-1; abundance: -; CDR3nt: TGTGCCAGCAGCTTTACGGGACTCATGAACACTGAAGCTTTCTTT; CDR3aa: CASSFTGLMNTEAFF
v_gene: TRBV6-6; d_gene: TRBD1; len: 13; j_gene: TRBJ2-7; abundance: -; CDR3nt: TGTGCCAGCAGTTCAGGACAGGGAGACGAGCAGTACTTC; CDR3aa: CASSSGQGDEQYF
v_gene: TRBV4-1; d_gene: -; len: 14; j_gene: TRBJ1-5; abundance: -; CDR3nt: TGCGCCAGCAGCCAAGATCCCGGAACTCAGCCCCAGCATTTT; CDR3aa: CASSQDPGTQPQHF
v_gene: TRBV10-2; d_gene: -; len: 14; j_gene: TRBJ2-5; abundance: -; CDR3nt: TGCGCCAGCAGTCTACGTGACGGGAAAGAGACCCAGTACTTC; CDR3aa: CASSLRDGKETQYF
v_gene: TRBV19; d_gene: TRBD1; len: 13; j_gene: TRBJ2-7; abundance: -; CDR3nt: TGTGCCAGCGGACAGGGGGCGAACTACGAGCAGTACTTC; CDR3aa: CASGQGANYEQYF
v_gene: TRBV7-2; d_gene: -; len: 14; j_gene: TRBJ1-5; abundance: -; CDR3nt: TGTGCCAGCAGCACCCAAGACTGGAATCAGCCCCAGCATTTT; CDR3aa: CASSTQDWNQPQHF
v_gene: TRBV5-1; d_gene: -; len: 11; j_gene: TRBJ2-7; abundance: -; CDR3nt: TGCGCCAGCAGTTTATACTACGAGCAGTACTTC; CDR3aa: CASSLYYEQYF
v_gene: TRBV9; d_gene: -; len: 17; j_gene: TRBJ2-2; abundance: -; CDR3nt: TGTGCCAGCAGCGTAAGCCCCACGGACGGTAACACCGGGGAGCTGTTTTTT; CDR3aa: CASSVSPTDGNTGELFF
v_gene: TRBV28; d_gene: -; len: 18; j_gene: TRBJ1-2; abundance: once; CDR3nt: TGTGCCAGCAGTTCCGGGTATGGGAGGGGAGTAGTAGACTATGGCTACACCTTC; CDR3aa: CASSSGYGRGVVDYGYTF
v_gene: TRBV19; d_gene: TRBD2; len: 15; j_gene: TRBJ2-2; abundance: -; CDR3nt: TGTGCCAGTTCTAGCGGGGGGCCGAACACCGGGGAGCTGTTTTTT; CDR3aa: CASSSGGPNTGELFF
v_gene: TRBV11-2; d_gene: -; len: 13; j_gene: TRBJ2-1; abundance: -; CDR3nt: TGTGCCAGCAGCTTAGAACTAGGGCATGAGCAGTTCTTC; CDR3aa: CASSLELGHEQFF
v_gene: TRBV7-6; d_gene: -; len: 14; j_gene: TRBJ1-4; abundance: -; CDR3nt: TGTGCCAGCAGCTCCCGGGAAGAACCGGGAAAACTGTTTTTT; CDR3aa: CASSSREEPGKLFF
v_gene: TRBV5-6; d_gene: -; len: 14; j_gene: TRBJ2-2; abundance: once; CDR3nt: TGTGCCAGCAGCATCGGGAGTAGTGTCGGGGAGCTGTTTTTT; CDR3aa: CASSIGSSVGELFF
v_gene: TRBV11-2; d_gene: -; len: 15; j_gene: TRBJ2-5; abundance: -; CDR3nt: TGTGCCAGCAGCCTCAAGGCCGGAGGGCAAGAGACCCAGTACTTC; CDR3aa: CASSLKAGGQETQYF
v_gene: TRBV7-9; d_gene: -; len: 14; j_gene: TRBJ1-1; abundance: -; CDR3nt: TGTGCCAGCAGCTTATTAACAGGGAGCACTGAAGCTTTCTTT; CDR3aa: CASSLLTGSTEAFF
v_gene: TRBV6-5; d_gene: -; len: 14; j_gene: TRBJ1-1; abundance: -; CDR3nt: TGTGCCAGCAGTGCGACAGTCATGAACACTGAAGCTTTCTTT; CDR3aa: CASSATVMNTEAFF